The present TCR beta chain was sequenced within a study of cytomegalovirus exposure and HLA in healthy donors. General observations from the study: TCR beta V- and J-gene trimming, according to a later analysis, was linked to a missense DCLRE1C variant. In a later analysis, specific HLA alleles were associated with over 15,000 TCR beta sequences at a 0.05 false discovery rate. In a later analysis, parvovirus B19, influenza, CMV and Epstein-Barr virus appeared linked to several top co-occurrence clusters.

On this clone itself: Its antigen is currently unknown.

60 Vbeta and 13 Jbeta primers were used in PCR. Data came from immunoSEQ multiplex PCR; TCRdb stores just in-frame clones and leaves some out. This table has some 220,000 clones, 77% appearing once. V lost 5 bases and J lost 2; bases outside the gene matches: 8. The V gene's germline CDR1 is LNHNV and CDR2 YYDKDF (reference sequence). The CDR3 is 15 amino acids. Sequencing was performed on PBMCs. The chain recombines TRBV15 with TRBJ2-5; 7 nucleotides line up with TRBD1. This sequence originates from an older woman in good health and CMV-seropositive. CDR3 coding DNA: TGTGCCACCAGCCCCCGCCAGGGACAGCAAGAGACCCAGTACTTC. Its protein is CATSPRQGQQETQYF.